This TCR beta chain is from a study of Ad26.COV2.S vaccination and SARS-CoV-2 variants. V lost 4 bases and J lost 4; bases outside the gene matches: 6. CDR3 size: 14 residues. Germline loops: CDR1 SGHTA, CDR2 FQGNSA. Clones were sequenced by immunoSEQ multiplex PCR, and TCRdb holds only the in-frame ones, with some missing. Here the sample spans about 350,000 clones, 86% being singletons. Treatment given: around 19 received Ad26.COV2.S at low or high dose, single or two shots; several received placebo; per-sample allocation not given. Sampling occurred on day 63 after the first vaccine or placebo injection.

The gene calls are TRBV7-2 and TRBJ1-1; 7 nucleotides match TRBD1. Material: peripheral blood, obtained in a trial of Ad26.COV2.S vaccine versus placebo. The TCR was taken from a person between 18 and 60 years old who received the Ad26.COV2.S COVID-19 vaccine or a placebo. Written as DNA, the CDR3 is TGTGCCAGCAGCTCGAACAGGGGTAGCACTGAAGCTTTCTTT. This codes for CASSSNRGSTEAFF. Combining the CDR3 with reference TRBV7-2 and TRBJ1-1 gives the whole variable domain GAGVSQSPSNKVTEKGKDVELRCDPISGHTALYWYRQSLGQGLEFLIYFQGNSAPDKSGLPSDRFSAERTGGSVSTLTIQRTQQEDSAVYLCASSSNRGSTEAFFGQGTRLTVV.